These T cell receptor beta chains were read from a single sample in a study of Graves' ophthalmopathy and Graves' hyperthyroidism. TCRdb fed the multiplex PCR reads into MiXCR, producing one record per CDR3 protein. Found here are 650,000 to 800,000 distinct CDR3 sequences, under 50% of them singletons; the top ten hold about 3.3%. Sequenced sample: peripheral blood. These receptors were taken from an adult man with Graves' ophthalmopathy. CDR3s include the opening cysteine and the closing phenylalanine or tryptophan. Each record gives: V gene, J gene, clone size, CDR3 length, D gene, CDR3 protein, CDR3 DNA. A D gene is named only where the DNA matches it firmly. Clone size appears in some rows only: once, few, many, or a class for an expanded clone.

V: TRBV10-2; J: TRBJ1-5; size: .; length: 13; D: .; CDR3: CASSGGYNQPQHF; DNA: TGCGCCAGCAGTGGGGGCTACAATCAGCCCCAGCATTTT
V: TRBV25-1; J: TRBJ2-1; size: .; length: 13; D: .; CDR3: CASSRSADNEQFF; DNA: TGTGCCAGCAGTCGTAGCGCCGACAATGAGCAGTTCTTC
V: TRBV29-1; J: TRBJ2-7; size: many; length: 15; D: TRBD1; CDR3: CSVLDPGTGINEQYF; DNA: TGCAGCGTCCTAGACCCCGGGACAGGGATTAACGAGCAGTACTTC
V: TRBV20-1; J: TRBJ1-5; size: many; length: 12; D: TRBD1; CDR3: CSATGLNQPQHF; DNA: TGCAGTGCGACAGGGCTCAATCAGCCCCAGCATTTT
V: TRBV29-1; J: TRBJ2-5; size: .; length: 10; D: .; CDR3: CSVGPGTQYF; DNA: TGCAGCGTGGGTCCTGGGACCCAGTACTTC
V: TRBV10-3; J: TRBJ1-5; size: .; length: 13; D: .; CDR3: CAIRPGHLQPQHF; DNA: TGTGCCATCAGACCGGGACACCTTCAGCCCCAGCATTTT
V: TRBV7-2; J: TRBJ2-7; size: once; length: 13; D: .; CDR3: CASSPDGNYEQYF; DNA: TGTGCCAGCAGCCCCGACGGAAACTACGAGCAGTACTTC
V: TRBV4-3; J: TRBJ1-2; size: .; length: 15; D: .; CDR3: CASSRDFGRAYGYTF; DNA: TGCGCCAGCAGCCGAGATTTTGGCAGGGCCTATGGCTACACCTTC
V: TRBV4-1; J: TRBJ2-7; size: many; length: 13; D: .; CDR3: CASSPREQYEQYF; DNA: TGCGCCAGCAGCCCTAGGGAACAGTACGAGCAGTACTTC
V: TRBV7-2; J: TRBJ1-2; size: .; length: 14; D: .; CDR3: CASSLTWGAYGYTF; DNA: TGTGCCAGCAGTCTGACGTGGGGGGCGTATGGCTACACCTTC
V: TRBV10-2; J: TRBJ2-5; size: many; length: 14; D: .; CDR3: CASSRGAGKETQYF; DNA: TGCGCCAGCAGCCGGGGGGCGGGAAAAGAGACCCAGTACTTC
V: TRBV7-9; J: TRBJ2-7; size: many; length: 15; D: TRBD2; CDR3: CASSHGGRPDGEQYF; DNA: TGTGCCAGCAGCCACGGCGGGAGGCCCGATGGGGAGCAGTACTTC
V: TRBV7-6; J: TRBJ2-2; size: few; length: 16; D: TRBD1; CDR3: CASSLIDRGLTGELFF; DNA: TGTGCCAGCAGCTTAATTGACAGGGGGCTGACCGGGGAGCTGTTTTTT
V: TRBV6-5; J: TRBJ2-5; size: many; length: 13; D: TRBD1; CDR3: CASSYNRGETQYF; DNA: TGTGCCAGCAGTTACAACAGGGGGGAGACCCAGTACTTC
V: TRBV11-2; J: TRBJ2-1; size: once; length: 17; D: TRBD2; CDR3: CASSPGTSGSSYNEQFF; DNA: TGTGCCAGCAGCCCCGGGACTAGCGGGAGCTCCTACAATGAGCAGTTCTTC
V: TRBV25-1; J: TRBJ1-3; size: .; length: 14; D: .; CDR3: CASSALDTGNTIYF; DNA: TGTGCCAGCAGCGCCCTAGATACTGGAAACACCATATATTTT
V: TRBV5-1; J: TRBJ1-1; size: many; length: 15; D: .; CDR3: CASSLVYEGHTEAFF; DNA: TGCGCCAGCAGCTTGGTTTACGAGGGGCACACTGAAGCTTTCTTT
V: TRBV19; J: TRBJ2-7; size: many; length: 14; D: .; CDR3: CASSAAEILHEQYF; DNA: TGTGCCAGTAGTGCGGCAGAGATATTGCACGAGCAGTACTTC
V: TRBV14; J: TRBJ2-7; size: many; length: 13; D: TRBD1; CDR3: CASSQRQGYEQYF; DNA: TGTGCCAGCAGCCAAAGACAGGGATACGAGCAGTACTTC
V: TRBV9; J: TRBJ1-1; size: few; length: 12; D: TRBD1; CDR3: CASSPGGVGAFF; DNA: TGTGCCAGCAGCCCAGGGGGGGTCGGAGCTTTCTTT
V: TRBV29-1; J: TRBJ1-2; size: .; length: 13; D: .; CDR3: CSATPQGPYGYTF; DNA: TGCAGCGCTACTCCCCAGGGGCCGTATGGCTACACCTTC
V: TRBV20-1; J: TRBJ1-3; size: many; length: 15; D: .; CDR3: CSALGRRGSGNTIYF; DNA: TGCAGTGCTCTGGGTCGCAGAGGATCTGGAAACACCATATATTTT
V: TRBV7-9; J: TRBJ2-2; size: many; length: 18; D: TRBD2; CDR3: CASSTGLAGTLTRGELFF; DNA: TGTGCCAGCAGCACCGGACTAGCGGGAACCCTAACGCGAGGGGAGCTGTTTTTT
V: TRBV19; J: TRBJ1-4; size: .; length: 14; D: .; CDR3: CASSIDPALEKLFF; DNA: TGTGCCAGTAGTATAGACCCGGCCTTGGAAAAACTGTTTTTT
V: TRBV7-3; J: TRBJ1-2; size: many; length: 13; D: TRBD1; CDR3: CASSSTGGGGYTF; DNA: TGTGCCAGCAGCTCGACAGGGGGTGGTGGCTACACCTTC
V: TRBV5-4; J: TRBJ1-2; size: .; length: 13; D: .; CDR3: CASSSGGYYGYTF; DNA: TGTGCCAGCAGCAGCGGGGGTTACTATGGCTACACCTTC
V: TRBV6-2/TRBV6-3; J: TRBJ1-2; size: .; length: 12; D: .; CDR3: CASSLGPSGYTF; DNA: TGTGCCAGCAGTTTAGGACCATCTGGCTACACCTTC
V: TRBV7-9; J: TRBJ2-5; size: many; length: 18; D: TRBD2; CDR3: CASSLGAESSGRIGTQYF; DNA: TGTGCCAGCAGCTTAGGCGCAGAGTCTAGCGGGAGGATCGGGACCCAGTACTTC
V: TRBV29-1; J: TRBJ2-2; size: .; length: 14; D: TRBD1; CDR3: CSVRQGAYTGELFF; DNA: TGCAGCGTCAGACAGGGGGCCTACACCGGGGAGCTGTTTTTT
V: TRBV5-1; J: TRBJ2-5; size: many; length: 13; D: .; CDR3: CASSLWGGETQYF; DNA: TGCGCCAGCAGCTTGTGGGGCGGTGAGACCCAGTACTTC
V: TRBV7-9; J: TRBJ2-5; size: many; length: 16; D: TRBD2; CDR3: CASSPWTSGVPETQYF; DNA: TGTGCCAGCAGCCCTTGGACTAGCGGGGTCCCAGAGACCCAGTACTTC
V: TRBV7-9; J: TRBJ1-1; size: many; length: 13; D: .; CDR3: CASSWDGNTEAFF; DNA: TGTGCCAGCAGCTGGGACGGGAACACTGAAGCTTTCTTT
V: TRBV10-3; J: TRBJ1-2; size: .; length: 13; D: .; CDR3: CAIKDGQFNGYTF; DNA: TGTGCCATCAAGGACGGACAGTTCAACGGCTACACCTTC
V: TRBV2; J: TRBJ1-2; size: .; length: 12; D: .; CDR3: CASCGQIYGYTF; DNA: TGTGCCAGCTGCGGGCAGATCTATGGCTACACCTTC
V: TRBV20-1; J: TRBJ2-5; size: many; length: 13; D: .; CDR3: CSASGRGGETQYF; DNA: TGCAGTGCTAGTGGCAGGGGGGGAGAGACCCAGTACTTC
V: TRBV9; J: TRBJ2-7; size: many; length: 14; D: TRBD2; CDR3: CASSVGTSGYEQYF; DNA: TGTGCCAGCAGCGTAGGGACTAGCGGTTACGAGCAGTACTTC
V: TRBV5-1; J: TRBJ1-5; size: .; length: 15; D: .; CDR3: CASSIGRGSRGPQHF; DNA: TGCGCCAGCAGCATTGGGAGGGGGAGCCGGGGGCCCCAGCATTTT
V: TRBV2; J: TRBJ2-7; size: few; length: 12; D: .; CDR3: CASSAGTYEQYF; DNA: TGTGCCAGCAGCGCCGGGACCTACGAGCAGTACTTC
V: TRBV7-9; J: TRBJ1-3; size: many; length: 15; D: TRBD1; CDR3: CASSSQGAGGNTIYF; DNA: TGTGCCAGCAGCTCACAGGGGGCTGGAGGAAACACCATATATTTT
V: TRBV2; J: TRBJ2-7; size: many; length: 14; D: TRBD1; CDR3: CASSESDRPLEQYF; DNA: TGTGCCAGCAGTGAGTCGGACAGGCCCTTAGAGCAGTACTTC
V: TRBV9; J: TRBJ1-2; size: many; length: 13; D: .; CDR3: CASSVQENYGYTF; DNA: TGTGCCAGCAGCGTACAGGAGAACTATGGCTACACCTTC
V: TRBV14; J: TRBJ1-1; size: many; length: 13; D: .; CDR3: CASSQERDTEAFF; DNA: TGTGCCAGCAGCCAAGAGCGAGACACTGAAGCTTTCTTT
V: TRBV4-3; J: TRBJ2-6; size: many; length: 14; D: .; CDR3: CASSLRAGANVLTF; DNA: TGCGCCAGCAGCCTGAGAGCTGGGGCCAACGTCCTGACTTTC